This T cell receptor (beta chain) was sequenced in a study of blood T cells in healthy people across ages. This clonotype turned up a few times. Its antigen is currently unknown. The CDR3 is 15 residues long. Germline loops: CDR1 SGHTA, CDR2 FQGNSA. The J segment lost 2 bases and the V segment lost 1 base, leaving 4 bases of the junction unmatched. A second PCR, run for about 6 to 11 cycles, used a sample-barcoded 5' primer plus a J-beta primer mix. A template-switch adaptor that had 12 random nucleotides put a tag on each cDNA molecule. All samples gave at least 2.5 million CDR3-containing paired-end reads. TCRdb used MiXCR to reprocess the 5' RACE reads, holding one entry per CDR3 protein. The sample lists around 790,000 distinct CDR3 sequences; roughly 44% were seen once. Points from the study as a whole: Significant beta diversity loss was already apparent by age approximately 36, declining roughly linearly. For the donors, CMV status was unknown and possibly confounded expanded clonotype changes.

The genes are TRBV7-2 and TRBJ2-5; 7 bases are shared with TRBD1. Material for sequencing was blood. The clonotype originates from a man in his fifties or sixties in good health. As DNA, the CDR3 is TGTGCCAGCAGCTTAGGTGTGGGACAGCAAGAGACCCAGTACTTC. This translates into CASSLGVGQQETQYF.